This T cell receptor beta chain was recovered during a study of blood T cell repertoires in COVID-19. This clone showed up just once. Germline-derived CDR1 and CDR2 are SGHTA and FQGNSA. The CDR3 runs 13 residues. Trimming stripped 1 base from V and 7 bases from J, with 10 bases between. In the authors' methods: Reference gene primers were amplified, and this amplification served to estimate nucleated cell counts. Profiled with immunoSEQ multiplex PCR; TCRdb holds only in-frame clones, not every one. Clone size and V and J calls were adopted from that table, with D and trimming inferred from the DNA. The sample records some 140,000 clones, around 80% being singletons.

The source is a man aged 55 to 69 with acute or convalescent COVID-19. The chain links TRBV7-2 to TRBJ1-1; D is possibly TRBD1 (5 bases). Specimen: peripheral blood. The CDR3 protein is CASSLGRRGEAFF. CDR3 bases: TGTGCCAGCAGCTTAGGCAGGAGGGGTGAAGCTTTCTTT.